The present TCR beta chain was sequenced within a study of T cell repertoires in cytomegalovirus infection. This clonotype showed up just a few times. Its antigen remains unidentified. CDR1 is LNHDA, CDR2 SQIVND, per germline (reference sequence). The length of the CDR3 is 16 residues. The V and J ends lost 7 bases and 2 bases, in that order; junction bases with no gene match: 8. TCRdb reprocessed the reads via MiXCR and lists one record per CDR3 protein. The sample contains approximately 270,000 distinct CDR3 sequences, approximately 22% of which appear only once. This clonotype originated in a human donor in good health (CMV status not recorded). Some clones in this sample may be carry-over from other donors' samples. The V call is TRBV19, the J call TRBJ2-2, with 9 bases that match TRBD1. The sequencing used cultured PBMCs, collected from culture after CMV antigen stimulation. DNA of the CDR3: TGTGCCAGTAAGGATGACAGGGGGTCTAACACCGGGGAGCTGTTTTTT. It is translated as CASKDDRGSNTGELFF.